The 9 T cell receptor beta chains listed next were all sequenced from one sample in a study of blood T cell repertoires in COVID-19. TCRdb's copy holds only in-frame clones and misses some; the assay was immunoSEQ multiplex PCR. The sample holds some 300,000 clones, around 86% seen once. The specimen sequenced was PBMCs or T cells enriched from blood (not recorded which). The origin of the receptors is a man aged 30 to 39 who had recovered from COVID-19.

CDR3 amino acids: CASSRNNQQGAGNTIYF. As DNA, the CDR3 is TGTGCCAGCTCACGGAATAATCAACAGGGGGCTGGAAACACCATATATTTT. This chain uses TRBV18 with TRBJ1-3, with 8 bases that match TRBD1. V trimming: 4 bases; J trimming: 2 bases; junction bases outside the gene matches: 10. This CDR3 has 17 residues. CDR1 is KGHSH, CDR2 LQKENI, per germline.

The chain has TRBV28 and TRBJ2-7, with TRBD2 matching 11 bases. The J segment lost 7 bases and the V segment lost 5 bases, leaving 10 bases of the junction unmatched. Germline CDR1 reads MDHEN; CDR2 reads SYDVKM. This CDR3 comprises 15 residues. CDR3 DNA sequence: TGTGCCAGCAGTCCCGAACTAGCGGGGGCTTTTGAGCAGTACTTC. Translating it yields CASSPELAGAFEQYF.

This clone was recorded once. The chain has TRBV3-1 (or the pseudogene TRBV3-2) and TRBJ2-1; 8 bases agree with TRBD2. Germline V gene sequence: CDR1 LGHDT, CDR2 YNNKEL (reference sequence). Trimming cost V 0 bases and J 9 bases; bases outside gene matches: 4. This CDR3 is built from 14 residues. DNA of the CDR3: TGTGCCAGCAGCCAAGAGGTCGGGAGGGGTGAGCAGTTCTTC. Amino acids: CASSQEVGRGEQFF.

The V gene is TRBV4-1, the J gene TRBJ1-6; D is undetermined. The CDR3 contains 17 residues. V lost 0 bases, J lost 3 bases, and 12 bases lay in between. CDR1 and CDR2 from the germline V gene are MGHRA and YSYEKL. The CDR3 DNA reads TGCGCCAGCAGCCAAGAGAGCCCCACGAACTATAATTCACCCCTCCACTTT. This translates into CASSQESPTNYNSPLHF.

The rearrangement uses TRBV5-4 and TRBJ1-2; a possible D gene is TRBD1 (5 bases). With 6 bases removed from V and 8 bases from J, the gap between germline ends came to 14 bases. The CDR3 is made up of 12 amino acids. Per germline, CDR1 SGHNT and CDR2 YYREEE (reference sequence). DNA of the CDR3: TGTGCCAGCATTCCTGAACGGGGGGGCTACACCTTC. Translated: CASIPERGGYTF.

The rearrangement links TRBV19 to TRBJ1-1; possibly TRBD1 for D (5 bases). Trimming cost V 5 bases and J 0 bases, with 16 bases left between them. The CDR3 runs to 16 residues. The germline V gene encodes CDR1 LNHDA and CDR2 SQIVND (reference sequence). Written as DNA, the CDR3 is TGTGCCAGTAGTCCAGGGAACGGACGGCTGAACACTGAAGCTTTCTTT. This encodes CASSPGNGRLNTEAFF. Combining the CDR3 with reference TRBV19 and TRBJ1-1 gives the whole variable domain DGGITQSPKYLFRKEGQNVTLSCEQNLNHDAMYWYRQDPGQGLRLIYYSQIVNDFQKGDIAEGYSVSREKKESFPLTVTSAQKNPTAFYLCASSPGNGRLNTEAFFGQGTRLTVV.

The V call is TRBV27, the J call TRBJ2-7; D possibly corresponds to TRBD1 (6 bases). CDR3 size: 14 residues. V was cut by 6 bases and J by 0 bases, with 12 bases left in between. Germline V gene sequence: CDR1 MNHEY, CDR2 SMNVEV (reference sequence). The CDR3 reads CASRNRVNSYEQYF. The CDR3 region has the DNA TGTGCCAGCAGGAACAGGGTAAACTCCTACGAGCAGTACTTC.

The CDR3 is CASSSNAGQGARMQAFF. In nucleotides, the CDR3 is TGTGCCAGCAGCTCCAACGCGGGACAGGGGGCGCGGATGCAAGCTTTCTTT. J is TRBJ1-1 and V is TRBV7-9; 12 bases line up with TRBD1. The junction had 15 bases not matched to a gene; V was cut back by 4 bases and J by 9 bases. The CDR3 extends over 17 amino acids. Germline V gives CDR1 SEHNR, CDR2 FQNEAQ (reference sequence).

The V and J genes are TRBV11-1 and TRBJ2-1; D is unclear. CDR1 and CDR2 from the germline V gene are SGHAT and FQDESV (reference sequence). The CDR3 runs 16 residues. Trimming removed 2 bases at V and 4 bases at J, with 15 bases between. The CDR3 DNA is TGTGCCAGCAGCTTACGCAACCATCTAATTTACAATGAGCAGTTCTTC. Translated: CASSLRNHLIYNEQFF.